Listed below are T cell receptor beta chains from one sample, sequenced in a study of T cell responses to AZD1222 COVID-19 vaccine. Clones were sequenced by immunoSEQ multiplex PCR, and TCRdb holds only the in-frame ones, with some missing. The top ten clones hold about 1.4% of a sample with roughly 160,000 clones, less than 95% of them seen once. Sequencing was performed on peripheral blood, taken on day 0 of AZD1222 vaccination. Receptors originate from an adult in good health. CDR3s include the opening cysteine and the closing phenylalanine or tryptophan. D genes are given only for firm matches. Not every row has a clone size; where given, it reads once, few, many or a size class.

CDR3 length | D gene | J gene | clone size | V gene | CDR3 DNA | CDR3 protein
15 | TRBD1 | TRBJ1-2 | few | TRBV18 | TGTGCCAGCTCACCTCCCGGACAGGGGGCGCATGGCTACACCTTC | CASSPPGQGAHGYTF
15 | . | TRBJ1-3 | . | TRBV3-1/TRBV3-2 | TGTGCCAGCAGCCAAGATCATGGGACCGGAAACACCATATATTTT | CASSQDHGTGNTIYF
13 | . | TRBJ2-7 | . | TRBV11-2 | TGTGCCAGCAGAACATCCGGGGGATACGAGCAGTACTTC | CASRTSGGYEQYF
13 | TRBD1 | TRBJ2-7 | . | TRBV18 | TGTGCCAGCTCACCACTCGGACAGGGCGAGCAGTACTTC | CASSPLGQGEQYF
14 | TRBD1 | TRBJ1-2 | . | TRBV6-5 | TGTGCCAGCAGTCAACAGACAGGGGGCCGGGGCTACACCTTC | CASSQQTGGRGYTF
13 | TRBD2 | TRBJ2-7 | . | TRBV14 | TGTGCCAGCAGCCACCTCGGGACTAATGAGCAGTACTTC | CASSHLGTNEQYF
18 | . | TRBJ2-5 | . | TRBV5-5 | TGTGCCAGCAGCTCCCCGGAGGTGGTAGGACATTACCAAGAGACCCAGTACTTC | CASSSPEVVGHYQETQYF
18 | TRBD1 | TRBJ1-2 | . | TRBV4-1 | TGCGCCAGCAGCCAAGCCACCGGGACAGGGATTAATAACTATGGCTACACCTTC | CASSQATGTGINNYGYTF
15 | TRBD1 | TRBJ2-2 | . | TRBV18 | TGTGCCAGCTCACCGGACAGGGTGAACACCGGGGAGCTGTTTTTT | CASSPDRVNTGELFF
15 | . | TRBJ1-6 | . | TRBV5-1 | TGCGCCAGCAGCCCCGAGGGGGGGTCCAATTCACCCCTCCACTTT | CASSPEGGSNSPLHF
13 | . | TRBJ1-5 | . | TRBV6-5 | TGTGCCAGCAGCCTTAATCGAGGGCAGCCCCAGCATTTT | CASSLNRGQPQHF
17 | . | TRBJ1-4 | . | TRBV5-1 | TGCGCCAGCAGCTTGGTTTCCCTCCTCTCAACTAATGAAAAACTGTTTTTT | CASSLVSLLSTNEKLFF
11 | . | TRBJ2-5 | . | TRBV6-5 | TGTGCCAGCAGTTCCCAAGAGACCCAGTACTTC | CASSSQETQYF
15 | . | TRBJ2-1 | . | TRBV7-3 | TGTGCCAGCAGCTTGTCCCCCAGTGGGCACAATGAGCAGTTCTTC | CASSLSPSGHNEQFF
15 | . | TRBJ2-1 | . | TRBV7-3 | TGTGCCAGCAGCCCCTTCGGGCAGGTAGACAATGAGCAGTTCTTC | CASSPFGQVDNEQFF
15 | TRBD1 | TRBJ1-4 | . | TRBV6-5 | TGTGCCAGCAGTTACCTAGACCGGGCAGGGGGAAAACTGTTTTTT | CASSYLDRAGGKLFF
15 | . | TRBJ1-2 | . | TRBV14 | TGTGCCAGCAGCCAAGATTTGGTAGGGGCGCGGGGCTACACCTTC | CASSQDLVGARGYTF
15 | . | TRBJ1-6 | once | TRBV9 | TGTGCCAGCAGCGTAGGTGGAACGGGGAATTCACCCCTCCACTTT | CASSVGGTGNSPLHF
15 | . | TRBJ2-2 | . | TRBV9 | TGTGCCAGCAGCGGTAGCAGAGGGTACACCGGGGAGCTGTTTTTT | CASSGSRGYTGELFF
14 | . | TRBJ2-5 | . | TRBV18 | TGTGCCAGCTCGCTCGACGAAGTTAGGGAGACCCAGTACTTC | CASSLDEVRETQYF
13 | . | TRBJ2-3 | . | TRBV5-4 | TGTGCCAGCAGCTTGACTAGTACGGATACGCAGTATTTT | CASSLTSTDTQYF
14 | . | TRBJ2-2 | once | TRBV3-1/TRBV3-2 | TGTGCCAGCAGCATACTGGTGAACACCGGGGAGCTGTTTTTT | CASSILVNTGELFF
18 | . | TRBJ1-6 | . | TRBV27 | TGTGCCAGCAGATCAGAGGTTGAACAGGGAACGTTAGGAGGATCCCTCCACTTT | CASRSEVEQGTLGGSLHF
12 | TRBD1 | TRBJ1-2 | once | TRBV28 | TGTGCCAGCGTCGGACAGGGCTATGGCTACACCTTC | CASVGQGYGYTF
14 | . | TRBJ2-3 | . | TRBV6-4 | TGTGCCAGCAGTGCTCAATCTGAGGGAGATACGCAGTATTTT | CASSAQSEGDTQYF
15 | . | TRBJ1-2 | . | TRBV18 | TGTGCCAGCTCACCGGACAGCCGGACGGGCTATGGCTACACCTTC | CASSPDSRTGYGYTF
14 | . | TRBJ1-6 | . | TRBV19 | TGTGCCAGTAGTATCTTTACCGCGAATTCACCCCTCCACTTT | CASSIFTANSPLHF
21 | . | TRBJ1-4 | . | TRBV14 | TGTGCCAGCAGCCAAGGCTCCCACTTCGGAGGGTTACTTGCAACTAATGAAAAACTGTTTTTT | CASSQGSHFGGLLATNEKLFF
15 | . | TRBJ1-5 | . | TRBV9 | TGTGCCAGCAGCGTTGGAGAAGGCGAGAATCAGCCCCAGCATTTT | CASSVGEGENQPQHF
16 | . | TRBJ1-1 | once | TRBV5-1 | TGCGCCAGCAGCTTGGCCATTCGGGTGTCGGGCACTGAAGCTTTCTTT | CASSLAIRVSGTEAFF
16 | . | TRBJ1-3 | . | TRBV5-6 | TGTGCCAGCAGCCCTACTAGACGGATCTCTGGAAACACCATATATTTT | CASSPTRRISGNTIYF
15 | TRBD1 | TRBJ1-2 | . | TRBV19 | TGTGCCAGTAGTATGGACAGGGGCGCCCCGTATGGCTACACCTTC | CASSMDRGAPYGYTF
14 | . | TRBJ1-1 | . | TRBV27 | TGTGCCAGCAGTCTCACAGGGACGGGCACTGAAGCTTTCTTT | CASSLTGTGTEAFF
16 | . | TRBJ1-4 | . | TRBV5-1 | TGCGCCAGCAGCTTGGGGGACTTTGCAACTAATGAAAAACTGTTTTTT | CASSLGDFATNEKLFF
13 | . | TRBJ1-6 | . | TRBV11-2 | TGTGCCAGCAGCTACGGCAGTAATTCACCCCTCCACTTT | CASSYGSNSPLHF
12 | . | TRBJ2-1 | . | TRBV11-2 | TGTGCCAGCAGCTTAGGCGACAATGAGCAGTTCTTC | CASSLGDNEQFF
14 | TRBD1 | TRBJ1-6 | . | TRBV18 | TGTGCCAGCTCTCAGGGGGCTGACAATTCACCCCTCCACTTT | CASSQGADNSPLHF
15 | TRBD2 | TRBJ2-4 | . | TRBV6-5 | TGTGCCAGCAGGGCGGGGGGGACAGCCAAAAACATTCAGTACTTC | CASRAGGTAKNIQYF
20 | TRBD2 | TRBJ2-3 | . | TRBV27 | TGTGCCAGCAGTTCGGTAGAGGTTCGGTTAGGGCGGGGGACCACAGATACGCAGTATTTT | CASSSVEVRLGRGTTDTQYF
14 | . | TRBJ1-2 | . | TRBV27 | TGTGCCAGCAGTTTAGGGGGATTAGGCTATGGCTACACCTTC | CASSLGGLGYGYTF
16 | TRBD1 | TRBJ2-2 | . | TRBV5-1 | TGCGCCAGCAGCTTGGCCAAGGGGGCGAGCACCGGGGAGCTGTTTTTT | CASSLAKGASTGELFF
16 | TRBD1 | TRBJ2-6 | . | TRBV6-4 | TGTGCCAGCAGTCGGGACAGTTCCTCTGGGGCCAACGTCCTGACTTTC | CASSRDSSSGANVLTF
14 | . | TRBJ1-4 | . | TRBV11-3 | TGTGCCAGCAGCTTAAGGTCAACTAATGAAAAACTGTTTTTT | CASSLRSTNEKLFF
15 | TRBD1 | TRBJ2-3 | . | TRBV18 | TGTGCCAGCTCACCAGGGACAGGGGAGACAGATACGCAGTATTTT | CASSPGTGETDTQYF
12 | . | TRBJ1-2 | . | TRBV30 | TGTGCCTGGAGTGTACAGGATAGGGGCTACACCTTC | CAWSVQDRGYTF
17 | TRBD1 | TRBJ1-4 | . | TRBV5-1 | TGCGCCAGCTGCCGGGACAGGGGGCCGGGAGGTAATGAAAAACTGTTTTTT | CASCRDRGPGGNEKLFF
12 | . | TRBJ1-1 | . | TRBV6-2/TRBV6-3 | TGTGCCAGCAGTCGACTGGCCACTGAAGCTTTCTTT | CASSRLATEAFF
15 | TRBD1 | TRBJ1-2 | once | TRBV7-9 | TGTGCCAGCAGCGGGACAGACGAACATGGCTATGGCTACACCTTC | CASSGTDEHGYGYTF